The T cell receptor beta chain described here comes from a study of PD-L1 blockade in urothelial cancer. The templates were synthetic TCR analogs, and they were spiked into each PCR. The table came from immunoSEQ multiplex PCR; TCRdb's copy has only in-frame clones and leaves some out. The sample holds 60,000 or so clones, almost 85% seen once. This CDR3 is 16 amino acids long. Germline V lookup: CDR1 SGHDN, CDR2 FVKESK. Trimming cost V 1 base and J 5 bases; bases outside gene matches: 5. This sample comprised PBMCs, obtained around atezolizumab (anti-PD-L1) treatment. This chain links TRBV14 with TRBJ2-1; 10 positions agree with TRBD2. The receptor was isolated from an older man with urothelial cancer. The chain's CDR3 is CASSQALAGEDNEQFF. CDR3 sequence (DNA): TGTGCCAGCAGCCAAGCCCTAGCGGGAGAGGACAATGAGCAGTTCTTC.